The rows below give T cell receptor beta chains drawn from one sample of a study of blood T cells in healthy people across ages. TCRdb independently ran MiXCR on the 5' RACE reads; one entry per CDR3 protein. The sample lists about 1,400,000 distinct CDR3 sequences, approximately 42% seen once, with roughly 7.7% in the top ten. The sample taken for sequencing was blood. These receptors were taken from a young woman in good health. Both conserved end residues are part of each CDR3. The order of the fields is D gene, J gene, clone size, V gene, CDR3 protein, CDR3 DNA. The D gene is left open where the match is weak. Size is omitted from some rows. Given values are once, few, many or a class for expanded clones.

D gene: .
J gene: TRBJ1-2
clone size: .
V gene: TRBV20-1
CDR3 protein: CSALEGEGYGYTF
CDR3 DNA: TGCAGTGCTCTAGAAGGGGAAGGCTATGGCTACACCTTC

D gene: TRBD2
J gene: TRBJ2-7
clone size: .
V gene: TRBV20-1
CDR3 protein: CSARVGPGTSGDLSCEQYF
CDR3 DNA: TGCAGTGCTAGAGTGGGCCCCGGGACTAGCGGGGACTTGTCCTGCGAGCAGTACTTC

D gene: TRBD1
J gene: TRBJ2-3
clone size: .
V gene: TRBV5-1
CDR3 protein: CASSRRQGEFPWGDTQYF
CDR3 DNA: TGCGCCAGCAGCCGCAGACAGGGGGAATTCCCGTGGGGAGATACGCAGTATTTT

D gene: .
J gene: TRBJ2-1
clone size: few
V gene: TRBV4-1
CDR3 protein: CASSQDLGSGRSYNEQFF
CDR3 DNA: TGCGCCAGCAGCCAAGATTTGGGTAGCGGCCGCTCCTACAATGAGCAGTTCTTC

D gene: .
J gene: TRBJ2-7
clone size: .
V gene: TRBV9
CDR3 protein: CASSEEASYEQYF
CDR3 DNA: TGTGCCAGCAGCGAAGAGGCCTCTTACGAGCAGTACTTC

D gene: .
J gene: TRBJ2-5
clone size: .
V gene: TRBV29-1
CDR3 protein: CSVRAGGTEQYF
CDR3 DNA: TGCAGCGTCCGTGCAGGCGGGACTGAGCAGTACTTC

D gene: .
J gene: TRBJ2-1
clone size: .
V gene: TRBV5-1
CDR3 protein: CASSASEGYNEQFF
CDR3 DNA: TGCGCCAGCAGCGCTAGCGAGGGTTACAATGAGCAGTTCTTC

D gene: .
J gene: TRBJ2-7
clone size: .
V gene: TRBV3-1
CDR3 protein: CASSLATGKGYEQYF
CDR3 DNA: TGTGCCAGCAGTTTAGCAACAGGAAAGGGATACGAGCAGTACTTC

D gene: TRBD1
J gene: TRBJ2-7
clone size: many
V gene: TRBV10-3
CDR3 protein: CAISGTGTGVHEQYF
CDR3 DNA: TGTGCCATCAGTGGAACCGGGACAGGGGTACACGAGCAGTACTTC

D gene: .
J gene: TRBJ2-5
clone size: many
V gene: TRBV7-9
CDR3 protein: CASSLGGLGETQYF
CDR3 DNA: TGTGCCAGCAGCTTAGGGGGACTCGGCGAGACCCAGTACTTC

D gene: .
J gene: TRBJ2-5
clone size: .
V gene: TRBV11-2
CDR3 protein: CASSLAALAGQETQYF
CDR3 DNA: TGTGCCAGCAGCTTAGCTGCCCTAGCCGGCCAAGAGACCCAGTACTTC

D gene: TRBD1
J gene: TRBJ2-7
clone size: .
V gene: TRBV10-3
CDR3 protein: CAISEPGQGIYEQYF
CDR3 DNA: TGTGCCATCAGTGAACCCGGACAGGGGATCTACGAGCAGTACTTC

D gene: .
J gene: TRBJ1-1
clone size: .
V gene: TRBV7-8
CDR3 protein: CASSVAAGAEAFF
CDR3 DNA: TGTGCCAGCAGCGTAGCGGCAGGCGCTGAAGCTTTCTTT

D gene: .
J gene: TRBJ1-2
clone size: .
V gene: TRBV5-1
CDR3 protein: CASSRDKLNYGYTF
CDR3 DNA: TGCGCCAGCAGCCGGGACAAATTAAACTATGGCTACACCTTC

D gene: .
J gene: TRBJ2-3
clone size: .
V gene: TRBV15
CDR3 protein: CATRAPGDTQYF
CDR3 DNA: TGTGCCACCAGAGCCCCCGGGGATACGCAGTATTTT

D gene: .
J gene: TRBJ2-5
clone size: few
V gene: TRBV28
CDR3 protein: CASSGNREETQYF
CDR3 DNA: TGTGCCAGCAGTGGGAACAGGGAAGAGACCCAGTACTTC

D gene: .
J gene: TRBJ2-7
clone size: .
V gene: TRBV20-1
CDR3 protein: CSVPGHRENEQYF
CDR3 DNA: TGCAGTGTTCCCGGACACAGGGAAAACGAGCAGTACTTC

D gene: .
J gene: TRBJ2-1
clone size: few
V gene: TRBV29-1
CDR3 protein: CSVEEAGYEQFF
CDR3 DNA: TGCAGCGTTGAAGAAGCGGGCTATGAGCAGTTCTTC

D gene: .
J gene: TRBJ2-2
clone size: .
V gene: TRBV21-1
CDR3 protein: CASSSGHPDTGELFF
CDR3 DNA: TGTGCCAGCAGCTCGGGACATCCGGACACCGGGGAGCTGTTTTTT

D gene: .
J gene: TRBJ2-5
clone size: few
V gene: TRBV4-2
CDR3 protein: CASSQEFSDYNEQYF
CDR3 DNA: TGTGCCAGCAGCCAAGAATTCTCGGACTACAATGAGCAGTACTTC

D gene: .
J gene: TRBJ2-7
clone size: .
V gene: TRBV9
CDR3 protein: CASSVEAGGNEQYF
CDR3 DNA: TGTGCCAGCAGCGTAGAAGCGGGTGGAAACGAGCAGTACTTC

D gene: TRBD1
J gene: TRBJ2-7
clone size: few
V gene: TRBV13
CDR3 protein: CASRGQGLGEQYF
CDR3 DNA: TGTGCCAGCAGAGGACAGGGTTTGGGCGAGCAGTACTTC

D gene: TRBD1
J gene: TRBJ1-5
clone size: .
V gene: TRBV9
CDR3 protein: CASSVGGGDNQPLHF
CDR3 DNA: TGTGCCAGCAGCGTAGGAGGGGGCGACAATCAGCCCCTGCATTTT